This section outlines one T cell receptor (beta chain) sequence together with its context. What antigen it recognizes has not been identified. No base-level quality is on record; no much larger clone is a single base apart. This sample is drawn from a study of cytomegalovirus exposure and HLA in healthy donors (TCRdb year 2017). At the level of the whole study: The 666 repertoires of the first cohort and the roughly 110 validation repertoires were produced on the same platform, according to a later analysis. The study was designed to test whether signatures of past pathogen exposure could be identified by cataloging public T cell receptors. Besides the first cohort of approximately 710 subjects, a separate validation cohort made up of over 95 different subjects was used. High-throughput TCR immunosequencing, statistical association of individual TCRs with disease status, and machine learning were combined to predict cytomegalovirus infection status. Study-level results and caveats: The study gave a list of 150 to 200 TCR beta chains associated with cytomegalovirus. Across donors, most TCR sequences were observed very rarely, whereas some public TCRs were present in many individuals. A later analysis lacked HLA typing for the validation cohort, so it scored co-occurrence in that cohort across all 110 or so repertoires. Of the cluster scores, 94% were above 0 in a later analysis, which found that TCRs clustered in the first cohort also tended to co-occur in the 95 to 150 validation repertoires. The authors suggested that the approach could potentially be extended to other disease states and immunological phenotypes. In vitro tests confirmed that a few of the cytomegalovirus-associated TCR beta chains recognize cytomegalovirus antigens. The classifier was reported to diagnose cytomegalovirus status with high specificity and sensitivity in both the original and validation cohorts.

Libraries were built with the immunoSEQ multiplex PCR assay. Under the source paper's analysis protocol: To diagnose cytomegalovirus status from the catalog of TCR beta chain sequences, a statistical classification framework was built. TCRdb mirrors the immuneACCESS table, restricted to in-frame sequences. Some clones are absent from its copies; in checked studies, under half trace to an unresolved V gene, and the reason for the others is unknown. V and J calls and clone size come straight from that table; D and trimming were deduced from the DNA. The sample yields 100,000 to 150,000 clones; around 89% were counted once. The ten largest account for about 1.8% of the sample. Donors formed part of the validation cohort, which comprised 120 subjects and was distinct from the first cohort of roughly 600 subjects. From a lookup of the germline V gene, CDR1 and CDR2 are MDHEN and SYDVKM. The junction shows trimming of 5 bases on V and 3 bases on J, plus 19 bases between the germline ends. The CDR3 goes from the cysteine to the phenylalanine over 16 residues. The kept DNA is CDR3 alone, 48 bases in frame from the first base.

The sample consisted of PBMCs. The chain uses TRBV28 and TRBJ1-2; a tentative D match to TRBD1 spans 5 bases. The sequence derives from a man aged 18 to 29 in good health and CMV-seronegative. The DNA is as follows: TGTGCCAGCAGTACCCCCAGCAGGGCTCTCGACTATGGCTACACCTTC. Translated, this gives CASSTPSRALDYGYTF.